The clone carrying this TCR beta chain was seen a few times. CDR1 and CDR2 (germline): SGHAT, FQDESV (reference sequence). This CDR3 comprises 14 residues. Using a J-beta primer mix together with a sample-barcoded 5' primer, a second PCR was run for roughly 6 to 12 cycles. TCRdb reanalysed the 5' RACE reads using MiXCR and keeps one entry per CDR3 protein. Of under 1,000,000 distinct CDR3 sequences listed, less than 60% are singletons. This entry belongs to a study of blood T cells in healthy people across ages. The rearrangement uses TRBV11-1 and TRBJ2-5, with 7 bases identical to TRBD1. The end of the DNA fits TRBJ2-7 better, so the J call may be wrong. Sequenced input: blood. The TCR was taken from a man at least 80 years old in good health. The CDR3 region is CASRLKTGSYEQYF. CDR3 in DNA: TGTGCCAGCAGACTCAAGACAGGGAGCTACGAGCAGTACTTC.